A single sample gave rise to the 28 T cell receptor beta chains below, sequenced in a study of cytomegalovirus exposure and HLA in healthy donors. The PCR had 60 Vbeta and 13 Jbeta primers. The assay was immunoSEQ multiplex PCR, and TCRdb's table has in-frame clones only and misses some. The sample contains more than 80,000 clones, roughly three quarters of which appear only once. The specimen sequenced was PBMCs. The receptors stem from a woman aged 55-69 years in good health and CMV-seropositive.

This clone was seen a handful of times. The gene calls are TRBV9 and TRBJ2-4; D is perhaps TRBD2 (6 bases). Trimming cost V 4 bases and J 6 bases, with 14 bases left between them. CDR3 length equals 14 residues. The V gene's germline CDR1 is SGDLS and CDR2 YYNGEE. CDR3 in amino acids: CASSLPAGGNIQYF. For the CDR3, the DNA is TGTGCCAGCAGCCTACCAGCGGGCGGAAACATTCAGTACTTC.

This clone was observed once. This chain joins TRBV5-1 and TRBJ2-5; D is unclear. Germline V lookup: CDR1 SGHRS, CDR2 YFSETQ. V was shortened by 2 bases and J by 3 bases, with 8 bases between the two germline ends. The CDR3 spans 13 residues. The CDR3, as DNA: TGCGCCAGCAGCTTCTCCCAGGAAGAGACCCAGTACTTC. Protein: CASSFSQEETQYF.

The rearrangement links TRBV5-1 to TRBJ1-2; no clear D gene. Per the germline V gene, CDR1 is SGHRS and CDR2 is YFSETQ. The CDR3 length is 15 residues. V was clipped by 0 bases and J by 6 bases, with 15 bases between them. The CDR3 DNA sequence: TGCGCCAGCAGCTTGGCCGTTGGAGGAGTCGATGGCTACACCTTC. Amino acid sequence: CASSLAVGGVDGYTF.

CDR3: CASSQEWGRGREQYF. CDR3 nucleotides: TGTGCCAGCAGCCAAGAGTGGGGCAGGGGGCGGGAGCAGTACTTC. The chain recombines TRBV4-2 with TRBJ2-5; tentatively, D is TRBD1 (8 bases). CDR1 is LGHNA, CDR2 YNFKEQ, per germline. The CDR3 extends over 15 amino acids. With 0 bases removed from V and 11 bases from J, the gap between germline ends came to 19 bases.

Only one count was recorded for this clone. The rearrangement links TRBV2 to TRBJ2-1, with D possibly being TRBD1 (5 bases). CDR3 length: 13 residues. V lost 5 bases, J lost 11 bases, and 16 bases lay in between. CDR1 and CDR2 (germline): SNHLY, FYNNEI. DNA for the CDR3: TGTGCCAGCAGTTTAAAACAAACAGGACAGCAGTTCTTC. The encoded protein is CASSLKQTGQQFF.

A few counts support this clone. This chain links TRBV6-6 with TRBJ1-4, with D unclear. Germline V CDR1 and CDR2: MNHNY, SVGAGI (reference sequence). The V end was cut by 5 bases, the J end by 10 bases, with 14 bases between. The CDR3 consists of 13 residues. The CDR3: CASSDLSRAKLFF. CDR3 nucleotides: TGTGCCAGCAGTGATTTATCGAGGGCAAAACTGTTTTTT.

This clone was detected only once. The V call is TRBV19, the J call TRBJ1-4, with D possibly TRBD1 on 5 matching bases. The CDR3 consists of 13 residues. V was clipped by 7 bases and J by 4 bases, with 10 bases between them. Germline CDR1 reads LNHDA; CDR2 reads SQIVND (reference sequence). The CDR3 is CASMRGDNEKLFF. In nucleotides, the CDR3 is TGTGCCAGTATGCGGGGCGATAATGAAAAACTGTTTTTT.

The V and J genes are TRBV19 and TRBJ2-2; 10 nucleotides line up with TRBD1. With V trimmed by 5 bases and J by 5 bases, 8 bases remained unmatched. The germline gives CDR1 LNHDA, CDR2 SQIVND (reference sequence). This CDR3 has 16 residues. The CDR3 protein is CASSPGGTGVTGELFF. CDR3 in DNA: TGTGCCAGTAGTCCCGGCGGGACAGGGGTGACCGGGGAGCTGTTTTTT.

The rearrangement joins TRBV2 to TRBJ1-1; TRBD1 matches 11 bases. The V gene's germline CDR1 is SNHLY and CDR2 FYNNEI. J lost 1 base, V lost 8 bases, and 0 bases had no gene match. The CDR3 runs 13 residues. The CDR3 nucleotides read TGTGCCAGCGGACAGGGGGCGAACACTGAAGCTTTCTTT. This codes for CASGQGANTEAFF.

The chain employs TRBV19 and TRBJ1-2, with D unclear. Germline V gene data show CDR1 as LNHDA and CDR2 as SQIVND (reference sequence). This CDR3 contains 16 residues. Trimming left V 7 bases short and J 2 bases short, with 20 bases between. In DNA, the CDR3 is TGTGCCAGTACCCTGCGCGGCAGAGGAGAAAACTATGGCTACACCTTC. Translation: CASTLRGRGENYGYTF.

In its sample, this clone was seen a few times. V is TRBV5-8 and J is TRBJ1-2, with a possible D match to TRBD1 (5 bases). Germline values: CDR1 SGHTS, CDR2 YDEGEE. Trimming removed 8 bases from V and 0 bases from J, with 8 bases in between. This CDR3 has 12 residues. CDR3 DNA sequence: TGTGCCAGTTCCAGGGCTAACTATGGCTACACCTTC. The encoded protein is CASSRANYGYTF.

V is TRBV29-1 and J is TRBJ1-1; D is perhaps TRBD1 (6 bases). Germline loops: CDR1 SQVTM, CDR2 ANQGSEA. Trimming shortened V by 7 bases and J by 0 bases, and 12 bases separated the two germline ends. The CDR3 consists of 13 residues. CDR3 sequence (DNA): TGCAGCGCGAAAGGACAGTTGAACACTGAAGCTTTCTTT. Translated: CSAKGQLNTEAFF. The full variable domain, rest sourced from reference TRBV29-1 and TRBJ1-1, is SAVISQKPSRDICQRGTSLTIQCQVDSQVTMMFWYRQQPGQSLTLIATANQGSEATYESGFVIDKFPISRPNLTFSTLTVSNMSPEDSSIYLCSAKGQLNTEAFFGQGTRLTVV.

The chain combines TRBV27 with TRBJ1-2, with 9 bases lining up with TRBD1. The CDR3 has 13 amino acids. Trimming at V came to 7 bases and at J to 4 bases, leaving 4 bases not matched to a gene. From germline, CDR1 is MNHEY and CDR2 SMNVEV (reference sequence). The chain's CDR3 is CASTKTGGYGYTF. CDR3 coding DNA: TGTGCCAGCACCAAGACAGGGGGCTATGGCTACACCTTC.

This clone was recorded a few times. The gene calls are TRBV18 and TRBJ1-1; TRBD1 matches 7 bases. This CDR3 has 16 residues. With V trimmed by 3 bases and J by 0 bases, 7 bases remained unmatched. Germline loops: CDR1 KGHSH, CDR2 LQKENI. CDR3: CASSPIPTGMNTEAFF. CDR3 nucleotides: TGTGCCAGCTCACCCATACCGACAGGGATGAACACTGAAGCTTTCTTT.

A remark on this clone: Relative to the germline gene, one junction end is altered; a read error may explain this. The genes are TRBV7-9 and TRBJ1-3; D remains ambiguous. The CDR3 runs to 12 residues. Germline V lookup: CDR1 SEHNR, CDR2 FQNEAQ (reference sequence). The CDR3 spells CSSSLGRDTIYF. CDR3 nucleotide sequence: TGTTCCAGCAGCTTAGGTCGGGACACCATATATTTT.

The CDR3 reads CASSPFNRGTYEQYF. The CDR3 DNA reads as TGTGCCAGCAGTCCTTTTAACAGGGGAACCTACGAGCAGTACTTC. V and J are TRBV25-1 and TRBJ2-7, with TRBD1 identical over 7 bases. The V gene's germline CDR1 is MGHDK and CDR2 SYGVNS. This CDR3 has 15 residues. Trimming at V came to 5 bases and at J to 2 bases, leaving 9 bases not matched to a gene.

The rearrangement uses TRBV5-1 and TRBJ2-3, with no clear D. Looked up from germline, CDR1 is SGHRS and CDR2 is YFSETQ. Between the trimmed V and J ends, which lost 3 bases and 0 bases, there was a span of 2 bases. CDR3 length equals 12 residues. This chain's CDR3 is CASSSSTDTQYF. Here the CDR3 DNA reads TGCGCCAGCAGCTCAAGCACAGATACGCAGTATTTT.

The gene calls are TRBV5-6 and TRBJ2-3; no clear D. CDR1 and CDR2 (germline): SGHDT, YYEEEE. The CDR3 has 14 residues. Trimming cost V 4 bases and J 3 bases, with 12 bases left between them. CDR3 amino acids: CASSGTPGTDTQYF. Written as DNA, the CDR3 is TGTGCCAGCAGCGGAACACCGGGTACAGATACGCAGTATTTT. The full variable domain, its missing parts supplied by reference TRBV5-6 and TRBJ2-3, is DAGVTQSPTHLIKTRGQQVTLRCSPKSGHDTVSWYQQALGQGPQFIFQYYEEEERQRGNFPDRFSGHQFPNYSSELNVNALLLGDSALYLCASSGTPGTDTQYFGPGTRLTVL.

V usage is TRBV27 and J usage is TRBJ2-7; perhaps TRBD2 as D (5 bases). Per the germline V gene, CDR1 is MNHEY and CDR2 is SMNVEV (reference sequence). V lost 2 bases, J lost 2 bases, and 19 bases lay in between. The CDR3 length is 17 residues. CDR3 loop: CASSLRPPGISAYEQYF. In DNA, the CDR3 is TGTGCCAGCAGTTTACGCCCTCCGGGGATCTCGGCCTACGAGCAGTACTTC.

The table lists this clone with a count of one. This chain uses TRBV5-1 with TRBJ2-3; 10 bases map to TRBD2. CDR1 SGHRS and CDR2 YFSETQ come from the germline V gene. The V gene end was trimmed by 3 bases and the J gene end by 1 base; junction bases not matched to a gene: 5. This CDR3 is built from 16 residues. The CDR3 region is CASSSSGTSGTDTQYF. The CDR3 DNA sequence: TGCGCCAGCAGCTCGTCCGGGACTAGCGGCACAGATACGCAGTATTTT.

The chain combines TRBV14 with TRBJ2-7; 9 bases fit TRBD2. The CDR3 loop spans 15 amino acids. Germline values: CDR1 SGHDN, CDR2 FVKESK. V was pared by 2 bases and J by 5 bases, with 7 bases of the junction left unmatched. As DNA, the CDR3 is TGTGCCAGCAGCCAATTGCTAGCGGGACTTAACGAGCAGTACTTC. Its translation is CASSQLLAGLNEQYF.

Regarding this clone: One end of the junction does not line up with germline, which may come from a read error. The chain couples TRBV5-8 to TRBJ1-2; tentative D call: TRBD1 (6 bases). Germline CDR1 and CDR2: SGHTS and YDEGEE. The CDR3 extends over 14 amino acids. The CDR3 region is CAGSLAGGAGGYTF. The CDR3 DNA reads TGTGCCGGCAGCTTGGCCGGGGGGGCTGGCGGCTACACCTTC.

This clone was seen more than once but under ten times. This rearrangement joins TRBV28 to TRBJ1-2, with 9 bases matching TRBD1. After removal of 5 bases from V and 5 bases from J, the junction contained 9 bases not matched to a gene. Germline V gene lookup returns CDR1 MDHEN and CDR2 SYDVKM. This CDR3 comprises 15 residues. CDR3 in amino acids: CASSPPGQGLYGYTF. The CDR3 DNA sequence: TGTGCCAGCAGTCCTCCGGGACAGGGCTTATATGGCTACACCTTC.

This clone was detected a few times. The CDR3 DNA is TGTGCCAGCAGCTGGACAGTTAACACCGGGGAGCTGTTTTTT. Its translation is CASSWTVNTGELFF. The rearrangement links TRBV5-6 to TRBJ2-2; a weak D match, TRBD1 (6 bases). This CDR3 is 14 amino acids long. V gave up 3 bases and J gave up 2 bases, with 8 bases separating them. Germline CDR1 reads SGHDT; CDR2 reads YYEEEE.

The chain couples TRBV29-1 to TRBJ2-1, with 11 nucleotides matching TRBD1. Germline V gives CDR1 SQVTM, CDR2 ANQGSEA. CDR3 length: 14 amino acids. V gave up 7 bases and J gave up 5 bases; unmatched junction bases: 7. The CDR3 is CSGDLGQGDNEQFF. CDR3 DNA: TGCAGCGGTGATCTGGGACAGGGGGACAATGAGCAGTTCTTC.

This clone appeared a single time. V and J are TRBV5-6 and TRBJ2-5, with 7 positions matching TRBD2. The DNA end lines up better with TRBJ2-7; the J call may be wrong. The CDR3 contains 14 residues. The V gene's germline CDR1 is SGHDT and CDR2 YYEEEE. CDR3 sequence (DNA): TGTGCCAGCAGCTTAGCCGGGAGGACCTCCGAGCAGTACTTC. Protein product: CASSLAGRTSEQYF.

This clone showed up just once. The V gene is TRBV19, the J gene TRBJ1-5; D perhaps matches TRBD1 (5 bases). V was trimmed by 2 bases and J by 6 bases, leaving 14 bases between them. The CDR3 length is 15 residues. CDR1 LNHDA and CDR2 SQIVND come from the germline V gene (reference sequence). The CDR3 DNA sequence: TGTGCCAGTAGTATAATCTCGGGGGTGGCTCAGCCCCAGCATTTT. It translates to CASSIISGVAQPQHF. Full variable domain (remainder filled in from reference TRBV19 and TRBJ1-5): DGGITQSPKYLFRKEGQNVTLSCEQNLNHDAMYWYRQDPGQGLRLIYYSQIVNDFQKGDIAEGYSVSREKKESFPLTVTSAQKNPTAFYLCASSIISGVAQPQHFGDGTRLSIL.

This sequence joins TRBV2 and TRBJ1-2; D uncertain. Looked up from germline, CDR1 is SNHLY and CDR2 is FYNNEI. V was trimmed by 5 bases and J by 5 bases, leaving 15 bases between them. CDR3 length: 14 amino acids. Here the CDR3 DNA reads TGTGCCAGCAGTACGTCCGATGGCTTTTATGGCTACACCTTC. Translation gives CASSTSDGFYGYTF.